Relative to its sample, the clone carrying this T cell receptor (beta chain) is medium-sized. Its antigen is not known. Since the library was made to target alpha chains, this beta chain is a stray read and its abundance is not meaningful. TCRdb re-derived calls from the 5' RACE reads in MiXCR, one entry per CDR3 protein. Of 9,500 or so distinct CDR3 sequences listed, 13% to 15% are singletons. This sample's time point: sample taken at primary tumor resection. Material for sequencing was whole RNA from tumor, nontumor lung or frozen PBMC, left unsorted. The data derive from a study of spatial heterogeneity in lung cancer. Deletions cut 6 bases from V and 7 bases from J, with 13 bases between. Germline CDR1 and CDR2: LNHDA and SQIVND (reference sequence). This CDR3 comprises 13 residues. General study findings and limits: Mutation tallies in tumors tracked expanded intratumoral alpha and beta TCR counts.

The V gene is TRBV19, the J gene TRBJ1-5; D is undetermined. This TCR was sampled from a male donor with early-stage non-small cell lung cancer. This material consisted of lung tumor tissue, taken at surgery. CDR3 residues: CASSNQPEQPQHF. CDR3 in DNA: TGTGCCAGTAGCAACCAACCGGAACAGCCCCAGCATTTT.